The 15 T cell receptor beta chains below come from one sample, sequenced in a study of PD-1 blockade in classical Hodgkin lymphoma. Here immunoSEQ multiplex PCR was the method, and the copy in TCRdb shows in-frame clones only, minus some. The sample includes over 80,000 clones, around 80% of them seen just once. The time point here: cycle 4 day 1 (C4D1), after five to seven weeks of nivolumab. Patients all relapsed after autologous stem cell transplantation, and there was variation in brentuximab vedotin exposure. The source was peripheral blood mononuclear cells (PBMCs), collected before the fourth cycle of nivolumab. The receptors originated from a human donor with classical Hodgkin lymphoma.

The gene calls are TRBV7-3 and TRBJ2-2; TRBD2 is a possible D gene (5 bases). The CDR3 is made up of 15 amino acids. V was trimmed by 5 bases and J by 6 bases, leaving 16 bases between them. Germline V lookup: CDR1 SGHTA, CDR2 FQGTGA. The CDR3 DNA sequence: TGTGCCAGCAGCCTCAGCGGAGTCTGGGCCGGGGAGCTGTTTTTT. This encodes CASSLSGVWAGELFF.

The CDR3 nucleotides are TGTGCCTGGAGTGTACTCGGAAATTCGGCTGGAAACACCATATATTTT. Its protein is CAWSVLGNSAGNTIYF. The gene calls are TRBV30 and TRBJ1-3; D not resolved. V was clipped by 0 bases and J by 2 bases, with 14 bases between them. The germline gives CDR1 GTSNPN, CDR2 SVGIG (reference sequence). The CDR3 spans 16 residues.

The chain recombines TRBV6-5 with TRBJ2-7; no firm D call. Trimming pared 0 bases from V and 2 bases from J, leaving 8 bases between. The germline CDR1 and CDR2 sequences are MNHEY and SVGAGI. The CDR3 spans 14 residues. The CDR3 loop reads CASSYSAGPYEQYF. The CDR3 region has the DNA TGTGCCAGCAGTTACTCGGCAGGTCCCTACGAGCAGTACTTC.

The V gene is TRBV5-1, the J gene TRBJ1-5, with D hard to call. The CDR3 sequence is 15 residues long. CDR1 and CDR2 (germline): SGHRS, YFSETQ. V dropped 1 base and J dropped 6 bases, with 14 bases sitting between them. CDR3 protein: CASSLTGEIFQPQHF. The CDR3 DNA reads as TGCGCCAGCAGCTTGACCGGGGAGATATTTCAGCCCCAGCATTTT.

The CDR3 sequence: CASSLAGPSGEKLFF. The CDR3 region has the DNA TGTGCCAGCAGCTTAGCGGGGCCCTCGGGGGAAAAACTGTTTTTT. This rearrangement joins TRBV13 to TRBJ1-4; a possible D gene is TRBD1 (5 bases). The germline V gene has CDR1 PRHDT and CDR2 FYEKMQ (reference sequence). The CDR3 length is 15 residues. V lost 1 base to trimming and J lost 8 bases, with 14 bases between them. Full variable domain (remainder filled in from reference TRBV13 and TRBJ1-4): AAGVIQSPRHLIKEKRETATLKCYPIPRHDTVYWYQQGPGQDPQFLISFYEKMQSDKGSIPDRFSAQQFSDYHSELNMSSLELGDSALYFCASSLAGPSGEKLFFGSGTQLSVL.

The CDR3 nucleotides are TGTGCCAGCAGCAACTACCCTCAGAATGAGCAGTTCTTC. The encoded protein is CASSNYPQNEQFF. V and J are TRBV7-3 and TRBJ2-1; D not certain. The CDR3 totals 13 residues. V dropped 5 bases and J dropped 7 bases, with 12 bases sitting between them. Germline V gene data show CDR1 as SGHTA and CDR2 as FQGTGA.

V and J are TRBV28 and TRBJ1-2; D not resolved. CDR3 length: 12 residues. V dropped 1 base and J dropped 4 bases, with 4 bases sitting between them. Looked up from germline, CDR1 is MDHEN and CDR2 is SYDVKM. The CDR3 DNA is TGTGCCAGCAGTTTATTCCCCTATGGCTACACCTTC. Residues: CASSLFPYGYTF.

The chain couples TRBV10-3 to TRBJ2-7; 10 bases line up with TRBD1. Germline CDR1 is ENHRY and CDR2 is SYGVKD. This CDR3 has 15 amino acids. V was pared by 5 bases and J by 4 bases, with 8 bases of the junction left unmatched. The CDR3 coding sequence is TGTGCCATCAGTTCCAGGGGACAGGGGCCTTACGAGCAGTACTTC. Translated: CAISSRGQGPYEQYF.

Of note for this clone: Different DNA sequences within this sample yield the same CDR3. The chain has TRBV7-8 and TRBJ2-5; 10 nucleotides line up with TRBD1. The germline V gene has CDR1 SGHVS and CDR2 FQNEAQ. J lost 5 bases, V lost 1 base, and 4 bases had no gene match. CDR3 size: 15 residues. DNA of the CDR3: TGTGCCAGCAGCTTAGGGGGACAGGGGAGGGAGACCCAGTACTTC. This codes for CASSLGGQGRETQYF.

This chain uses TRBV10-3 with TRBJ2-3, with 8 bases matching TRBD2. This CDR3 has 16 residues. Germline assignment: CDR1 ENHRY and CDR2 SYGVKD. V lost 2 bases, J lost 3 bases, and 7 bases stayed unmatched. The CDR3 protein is CAISEIRGGSTDTQYF. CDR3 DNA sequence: TGTGCCATCAGTGAGATCCGGGGGGGTTCGACAGATACGCAGTATTTT.

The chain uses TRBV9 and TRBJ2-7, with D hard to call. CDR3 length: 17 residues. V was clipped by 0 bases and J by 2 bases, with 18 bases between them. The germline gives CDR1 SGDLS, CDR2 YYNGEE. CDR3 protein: CASSVGLAEGSPYEQYF. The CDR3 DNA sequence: TGTGCCAGCAGCGTAGGATTGGCGGAAGGGTCCCCCTACGAGCAGTACTTC.

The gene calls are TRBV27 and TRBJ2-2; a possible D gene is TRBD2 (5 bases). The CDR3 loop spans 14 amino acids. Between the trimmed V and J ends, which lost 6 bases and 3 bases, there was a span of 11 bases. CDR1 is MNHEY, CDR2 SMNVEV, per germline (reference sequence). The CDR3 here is CASRWGDYTGELFF. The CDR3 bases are TGTGCCAGCAGGTGGGGAGATTACACCGGGGAGCTGTTTTTT.

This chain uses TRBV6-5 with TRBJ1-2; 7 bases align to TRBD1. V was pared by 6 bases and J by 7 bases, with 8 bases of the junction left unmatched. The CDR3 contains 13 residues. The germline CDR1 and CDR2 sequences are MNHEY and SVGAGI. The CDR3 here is CASRTGQATGYTF. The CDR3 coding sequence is TGTGCCAGCAGAACCGGACAGGCGACTGGCTACACCTTC.

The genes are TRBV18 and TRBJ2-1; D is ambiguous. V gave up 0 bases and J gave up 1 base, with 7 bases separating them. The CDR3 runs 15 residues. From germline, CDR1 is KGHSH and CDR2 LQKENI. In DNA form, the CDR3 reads TGTGCCAGCTCACCACCCAGTGCATCCTACAATGAGCAGTTCTTC. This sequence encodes CASSPPSASYNEQFF. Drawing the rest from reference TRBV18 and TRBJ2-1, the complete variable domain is NAGVMQNPRHLVRRRGQEARLRCSPMKGHSHVYWYRQLPEEGLKFMVYLQKENIIDESGMPKERFSAEFPKEGPSILRIQQVVRGDSAAYFCASSPPSASYNEQFFGPGTRLTVL.

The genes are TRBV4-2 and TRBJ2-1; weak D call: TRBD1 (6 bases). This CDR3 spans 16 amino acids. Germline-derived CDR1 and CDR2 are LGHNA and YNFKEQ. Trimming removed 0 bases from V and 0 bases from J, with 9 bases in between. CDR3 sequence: CASSQDGQYSYNEQFF. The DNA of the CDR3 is TGTGCCAGCAGCCAAGATGGACAGTACTCCTACAATGAGCAGTTCTTC.